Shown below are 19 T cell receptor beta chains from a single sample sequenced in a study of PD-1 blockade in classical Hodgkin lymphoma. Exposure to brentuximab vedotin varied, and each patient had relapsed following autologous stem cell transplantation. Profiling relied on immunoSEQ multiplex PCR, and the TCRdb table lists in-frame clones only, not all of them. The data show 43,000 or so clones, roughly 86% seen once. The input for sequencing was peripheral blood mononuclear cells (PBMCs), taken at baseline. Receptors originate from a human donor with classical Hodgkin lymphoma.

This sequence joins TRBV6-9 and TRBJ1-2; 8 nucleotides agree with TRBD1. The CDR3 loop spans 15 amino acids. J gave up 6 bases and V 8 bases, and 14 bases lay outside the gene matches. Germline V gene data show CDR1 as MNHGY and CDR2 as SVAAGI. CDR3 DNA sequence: TGTGCCAGCCGTCCAGGGGGCAGGACTCGCGATGGCTACACCTTC. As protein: CASRPGGRTRDGYTF.

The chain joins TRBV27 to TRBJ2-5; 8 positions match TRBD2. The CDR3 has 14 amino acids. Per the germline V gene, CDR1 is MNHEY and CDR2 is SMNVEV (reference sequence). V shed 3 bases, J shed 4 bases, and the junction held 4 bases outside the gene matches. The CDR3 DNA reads TGTGCCAGCAGTTTTTTAGCGGGGCTAGAGACCCAGTACTTC. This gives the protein CASSFLAGLETQYF.

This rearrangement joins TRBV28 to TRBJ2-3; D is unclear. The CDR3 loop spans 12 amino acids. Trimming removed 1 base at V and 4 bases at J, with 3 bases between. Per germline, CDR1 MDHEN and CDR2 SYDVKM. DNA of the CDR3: TGTGCCAGCAGTTTATTTGCAGATACGCAGTATTTT. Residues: CASSLFADTQYF.

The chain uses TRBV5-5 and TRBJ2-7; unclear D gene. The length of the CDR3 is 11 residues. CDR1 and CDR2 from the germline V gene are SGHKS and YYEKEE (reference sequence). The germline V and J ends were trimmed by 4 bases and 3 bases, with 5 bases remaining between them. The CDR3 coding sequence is TGTGCCAGCAGCCGCGTCTACGAGCAGTACTTC. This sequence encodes CASSRVYEQYF.

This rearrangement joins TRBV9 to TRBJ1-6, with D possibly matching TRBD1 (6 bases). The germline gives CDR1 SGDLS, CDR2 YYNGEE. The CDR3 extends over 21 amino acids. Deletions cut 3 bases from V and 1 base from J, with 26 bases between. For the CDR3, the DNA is TGTGCCAGCAGCGAGACCAATCAGGGGACACGAAGTGCGTCCTATAATTCACCCCTCCACTTT. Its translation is CASSETNQGTRSASYNSPLHF.

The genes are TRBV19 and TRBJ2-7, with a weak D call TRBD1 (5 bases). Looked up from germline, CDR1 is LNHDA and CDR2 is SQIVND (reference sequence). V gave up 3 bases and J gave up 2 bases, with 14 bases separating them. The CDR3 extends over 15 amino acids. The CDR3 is CASSIQGIGTYEQYF. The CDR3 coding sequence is TGTGCCAGTAGTATTCAGGGCATTGGTACCTACGAGCAGTACTTC.

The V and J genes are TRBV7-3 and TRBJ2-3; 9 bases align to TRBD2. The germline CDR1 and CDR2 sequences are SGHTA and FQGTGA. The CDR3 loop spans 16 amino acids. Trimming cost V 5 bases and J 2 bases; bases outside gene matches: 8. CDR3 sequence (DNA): TGTGCCAGCAGCCCGGGGGAGCGGGAGGACACAGATACGCAGTATTTT. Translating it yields CASSPGEREDTDTQYF.

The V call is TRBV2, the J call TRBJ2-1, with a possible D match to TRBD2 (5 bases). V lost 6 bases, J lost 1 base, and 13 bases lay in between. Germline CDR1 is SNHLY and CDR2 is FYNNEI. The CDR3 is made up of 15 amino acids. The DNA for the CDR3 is TGTGCCAGCAGGGCAACGGGGTATTCCTACAATGAGCAGTTCTTC. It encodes CASRATGYSYNEQFF.

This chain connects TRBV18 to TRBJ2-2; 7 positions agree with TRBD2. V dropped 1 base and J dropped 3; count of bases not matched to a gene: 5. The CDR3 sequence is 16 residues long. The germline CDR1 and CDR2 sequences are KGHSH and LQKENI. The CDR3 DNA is TGTGCCAGCTCACCACTCCCGGGAGGCGACACCGGGGAGCTGTTTTTT. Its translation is CASSPLPGGDTGELFF.

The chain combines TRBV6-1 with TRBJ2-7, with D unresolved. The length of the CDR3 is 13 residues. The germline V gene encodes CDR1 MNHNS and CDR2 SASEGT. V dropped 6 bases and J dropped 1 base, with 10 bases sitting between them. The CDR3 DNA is TGTGCCAGCAGCCGGGCTGATTCCTACGAGCAGTACTTC. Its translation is CASSRADSYEQYF.

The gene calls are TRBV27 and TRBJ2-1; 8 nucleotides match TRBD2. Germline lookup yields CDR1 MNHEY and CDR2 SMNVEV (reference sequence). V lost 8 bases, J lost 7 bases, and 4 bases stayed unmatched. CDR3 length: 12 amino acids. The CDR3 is CASGLAGNEQFF. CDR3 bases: TGTGCCAGCGGACTAGCAGGGAATGAGCAGTTCTTC.

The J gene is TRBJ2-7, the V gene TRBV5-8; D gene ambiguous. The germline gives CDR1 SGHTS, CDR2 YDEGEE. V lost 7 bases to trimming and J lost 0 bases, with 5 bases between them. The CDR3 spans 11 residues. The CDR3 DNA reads TGTGCCAGCCCTCGCTCCTACGAGCAGTACTTC. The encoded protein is CASPRSYEQYF.

Written as DNA, the CDR3 is TGTGCCAGCAATCTTGGACGAGGGTCCGGGGAGCTGTTTTTT. Translated, it gives CASNLGRGSGELFF. The V call is TRBV6-5, the J call TRBJ2-2; a possible D gene is TRBD2 (5 bases). Germline lookup yields CDR1 MNHEY and CDR2 SVGAGI. V lost 7 bases and J 6 bases, leaving 15 bases between the germline ends. The CDR3 length is 14 residues.

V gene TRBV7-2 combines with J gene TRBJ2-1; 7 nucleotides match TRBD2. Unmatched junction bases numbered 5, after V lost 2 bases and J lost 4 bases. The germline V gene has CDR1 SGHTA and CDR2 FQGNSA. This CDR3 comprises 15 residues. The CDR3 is CASSLYGGTYNEQFF. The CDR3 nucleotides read TGTGCCAGCAGCTTATACGGGGGGACTTACAATGAGCAGTTCTTC.

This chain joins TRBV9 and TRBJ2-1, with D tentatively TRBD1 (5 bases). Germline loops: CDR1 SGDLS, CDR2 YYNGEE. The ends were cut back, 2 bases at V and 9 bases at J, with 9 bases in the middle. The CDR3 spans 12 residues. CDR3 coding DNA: TGTGCCAGCAGCGTGGGGCCGGGTGAGCAGTTCTTC. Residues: CASSVGPGEQFF. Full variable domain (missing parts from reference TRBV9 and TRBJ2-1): DSGVTQTPKHLITATGQRVTLRCSPRSGDLSVYWYQQSLDQGLQFLIQYYNGEERAKGNILERFSAQQFPDLHSELNLSSLELGDSALYFCASSVGPGEQFFGPGTRLTVL.

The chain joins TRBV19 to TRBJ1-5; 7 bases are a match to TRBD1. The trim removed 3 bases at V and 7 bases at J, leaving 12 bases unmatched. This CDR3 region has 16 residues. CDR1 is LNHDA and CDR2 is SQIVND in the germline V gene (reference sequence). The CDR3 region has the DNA TGTGCCAGTAGTATGCCCGGGACAGCTCCCCCGCAGCCCCAGCATTTT. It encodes CASSMPGTAPPQPQHF. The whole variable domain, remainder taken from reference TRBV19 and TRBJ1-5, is DGGITQSPKYLFRKEGQNVTLSCEQNLNHDAMYWYRQDPGQGLRLIYYSQIVNDFQKGDIAEGYSVSREKKESFPLTVTSAQKNPTAFYLCASSMPGTAPPQPQHFGDGTRLSIL.

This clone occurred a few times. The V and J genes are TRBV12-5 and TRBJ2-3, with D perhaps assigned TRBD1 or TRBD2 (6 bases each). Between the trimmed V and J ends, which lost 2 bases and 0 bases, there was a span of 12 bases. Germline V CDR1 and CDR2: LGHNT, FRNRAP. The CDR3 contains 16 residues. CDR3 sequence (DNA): TGTGCTAGTGGTTTGATGAGGGGGACTAGCACAGATACGCAGTATTTT. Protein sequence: CASGLMRGTSTDTQYF.

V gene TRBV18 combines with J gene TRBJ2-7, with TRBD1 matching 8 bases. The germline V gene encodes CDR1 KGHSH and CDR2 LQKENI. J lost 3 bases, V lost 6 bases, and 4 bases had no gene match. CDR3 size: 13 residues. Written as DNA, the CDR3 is TGTGCCAGCTCGTCAGGGGGCGGCTACGAGCAGTACTTC. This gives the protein CASSSGGGYEQYF.

DNA for the CDR3: TGTGCCAGCAGTTTATCAGGCTGGAACACTGAAGCTTTCTTT. This translates into CASSLSGWNTEAFF. V and J are TRBV28 and TRBJ1-1; D is undetermined. Trimming stripped 1 base from V and 1 base from J, with 7 bases between. Germline CDR1 and CDR2: MDHEN and SYDVKM. The CDR3 is 14 residues long. Based on the CDR3 plus reference TRBV28 and TRBJ1-1, the full variable domain is DVKVTQSSRYLVKRTGEKVFLECVQDMDHENMFWYRQDPGLGLRLIYFSYDVKMKEKGDIPEGYSVSREKKERFSLILESASTNQTSMYLCASSLSGWNTEAFFGQGTRLTVV.